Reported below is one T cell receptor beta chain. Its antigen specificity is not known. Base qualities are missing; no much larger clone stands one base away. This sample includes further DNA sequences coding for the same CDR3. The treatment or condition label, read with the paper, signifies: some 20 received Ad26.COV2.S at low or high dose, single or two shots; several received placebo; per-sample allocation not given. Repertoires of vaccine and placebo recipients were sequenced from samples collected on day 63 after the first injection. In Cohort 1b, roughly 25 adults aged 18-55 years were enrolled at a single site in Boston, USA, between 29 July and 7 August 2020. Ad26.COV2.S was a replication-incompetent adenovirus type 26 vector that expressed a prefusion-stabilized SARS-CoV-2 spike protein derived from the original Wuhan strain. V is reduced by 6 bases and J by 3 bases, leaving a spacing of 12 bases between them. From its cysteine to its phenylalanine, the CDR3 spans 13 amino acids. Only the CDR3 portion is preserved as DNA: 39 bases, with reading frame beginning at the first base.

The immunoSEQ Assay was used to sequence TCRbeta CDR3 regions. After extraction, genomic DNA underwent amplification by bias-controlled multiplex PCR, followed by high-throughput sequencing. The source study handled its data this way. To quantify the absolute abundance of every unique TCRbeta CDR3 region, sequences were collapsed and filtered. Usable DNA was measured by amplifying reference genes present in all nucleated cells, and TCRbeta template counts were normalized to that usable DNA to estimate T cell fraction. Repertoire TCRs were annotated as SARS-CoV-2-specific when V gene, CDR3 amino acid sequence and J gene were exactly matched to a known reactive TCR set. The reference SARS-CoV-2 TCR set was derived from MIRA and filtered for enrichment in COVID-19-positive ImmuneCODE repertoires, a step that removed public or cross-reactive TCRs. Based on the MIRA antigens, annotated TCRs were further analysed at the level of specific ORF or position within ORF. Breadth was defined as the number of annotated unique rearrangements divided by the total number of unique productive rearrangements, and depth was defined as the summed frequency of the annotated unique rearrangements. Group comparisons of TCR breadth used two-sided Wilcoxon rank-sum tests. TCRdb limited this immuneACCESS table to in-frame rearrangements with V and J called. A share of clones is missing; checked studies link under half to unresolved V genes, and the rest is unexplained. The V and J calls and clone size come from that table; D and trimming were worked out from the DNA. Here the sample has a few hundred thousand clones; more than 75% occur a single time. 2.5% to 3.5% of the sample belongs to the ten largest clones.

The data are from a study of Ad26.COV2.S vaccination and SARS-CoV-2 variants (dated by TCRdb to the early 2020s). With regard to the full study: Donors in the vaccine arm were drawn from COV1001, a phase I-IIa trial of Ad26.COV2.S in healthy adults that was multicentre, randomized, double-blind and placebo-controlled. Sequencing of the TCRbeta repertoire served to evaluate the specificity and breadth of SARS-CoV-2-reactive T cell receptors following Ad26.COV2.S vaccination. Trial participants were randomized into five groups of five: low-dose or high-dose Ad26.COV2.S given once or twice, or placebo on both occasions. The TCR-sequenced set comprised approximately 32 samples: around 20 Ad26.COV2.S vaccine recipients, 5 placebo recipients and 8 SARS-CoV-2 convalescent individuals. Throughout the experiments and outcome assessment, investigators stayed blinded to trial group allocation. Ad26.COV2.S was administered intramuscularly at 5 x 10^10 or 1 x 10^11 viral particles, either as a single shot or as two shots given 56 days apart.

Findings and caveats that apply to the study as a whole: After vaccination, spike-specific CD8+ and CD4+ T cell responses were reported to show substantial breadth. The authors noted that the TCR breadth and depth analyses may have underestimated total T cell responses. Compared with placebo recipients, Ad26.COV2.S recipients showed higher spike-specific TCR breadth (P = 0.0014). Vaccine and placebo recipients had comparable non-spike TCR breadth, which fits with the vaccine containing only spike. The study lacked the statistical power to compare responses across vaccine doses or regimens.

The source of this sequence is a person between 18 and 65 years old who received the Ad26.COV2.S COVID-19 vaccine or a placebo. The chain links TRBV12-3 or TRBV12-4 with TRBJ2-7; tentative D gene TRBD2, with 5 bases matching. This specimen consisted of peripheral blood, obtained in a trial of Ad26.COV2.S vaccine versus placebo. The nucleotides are TGTGCCAGCAGCCCGACCGGGATCTACGAGCAGTACTTC. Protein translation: CASSPTGIYEQYF.